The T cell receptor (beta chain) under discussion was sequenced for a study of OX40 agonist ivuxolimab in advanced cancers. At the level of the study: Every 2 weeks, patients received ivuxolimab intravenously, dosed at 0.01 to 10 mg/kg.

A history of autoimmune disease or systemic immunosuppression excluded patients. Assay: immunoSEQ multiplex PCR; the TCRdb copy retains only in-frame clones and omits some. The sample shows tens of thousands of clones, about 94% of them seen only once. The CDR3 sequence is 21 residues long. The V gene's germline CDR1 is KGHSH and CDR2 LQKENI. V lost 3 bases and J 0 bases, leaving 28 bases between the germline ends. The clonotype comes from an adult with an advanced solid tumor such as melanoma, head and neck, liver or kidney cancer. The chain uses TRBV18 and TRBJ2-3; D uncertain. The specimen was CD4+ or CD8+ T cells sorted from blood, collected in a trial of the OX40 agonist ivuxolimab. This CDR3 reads CASSPFSTVDFMASSTDTQYF. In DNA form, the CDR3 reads TGTGCCAGCTCACCTTTCAGTACAGTCGATTTCATGGCGTCTAGCACAGATACGCAGTATTTT.